Listed below are T cell receptor beta chains from one sample, sequenced in a study of blood T cell repertoires in COVID-19. Clones were sequenced by immunoSEQ multiplex PCR, and TCRdb holds only the in-frame ones, with some missing. The sample shows tens of thousands of clones, approximately 84% of them seen only once. Sequenced material: peripheral blood. The receptors come from a human donor in a cohort sampled during active COVID-19. Both conserved end residues are part of each CDR3. The D gene is left open where the match is weak. Expanded clones are given a class, and other clones once, few, many or no size at all.

D gene: TRBD1; V gene: TRBV6-1; J gene: TRBJ1-5; clone size: once; CDR3 DNA: TGTGCCAGCAGTGAAACAGGGGTTTTTGGCAATCAGCCCCAGCATTTT; CDR3 protein: CASSETGVFGNQPQHF
D gene: -; V gene: TRBV28; J gene: TRBJ1-5; clone size: few; CDR3 DNA: TGTGCCAGCAGTTTGTCTCATCAGCCCCAGCATTTT; CDR3 protein: CASSLSHQPQHF
D gene: TRBD1; V gene: TRBV9; J gene: TRBJ2-5; clone size: -; CDR3 DNA: TGTGCCAGCAGCGACCCCGACAGGGAAGAGACCCAGTACTTC; CDR3 protein: CASSDPDREETQYF
D gene: -; V gene: TRBV5-1; J gene: TRBJ2-3; clone size: -; CDR3 DNA: TGCGCCAGCAGCCTAGGACAATCTTCCAGCACAGATACGCAGTATTTT; CDR3 protein: CASSLGQSSSTDTQYF
D gene: TRBD1; V gene: TRBV9; J gene: TRBJ1-1; clone size: -; CDR3 DNA: TGTGCCAGCAGCGCCAGAACAGGGGCGAACACTGAAGCTTTCTTT; CDR3 protein: CASSARTGANTEAFF
D gene: -; V gene: TRBV28; J gene: TRBJ1-1; clone size: -; CDR3 DNA: TGTGCCAGTCTGGGACACCTTAACACTGAAGCTTTCTTT; CDR3 protein: CASLGHLNTEAFF
D gene: TRBD1; V gene: TRBV19; J gene: TRBJ1-2; clone size: -; CDR3 DNA: TGTGCCAGTAGTCTGACAGGGATCTATGGCTACACCTTC; CDR3 protein: CASSLTGIYGYTF
D gene: -; V gene: TRBV6-4; J gene: TRBJ1-1; clone size: -; CDR3 DNA: TGTGCCAGCAGTGAGGGGGCTGGGACTGAAGCTTTCTTT; CDR3 protein: CASSEGAGTEAFF
D gene: -; V gene: TRBV2; J gene: TRBJ1-2; clone size: once; CDR3 DNA: TGTGCCAGCCTCAACAGGGCATCCTATGGCTACACCTTC; CDR3 protein: CASLNRASYGYTF
D gene: TRBD1; V gene: TRBV4-3; J gene: TRBJ1-2; clone size: -; CDR3 DNA: TGCGCCAGACATCCCCGGGACAGGGGGTTCTGCGGCTACACCTTC; CDR3 protein: CARHPRDRGFCGYTF
D gene: TRBD2; V gene: TRBV3-1/TRBV3-2; J gene: TRBJ2-1; clone size: -; CDR3 DNA: TGTGCCAGCAGCCTAGGGACTAGCGGGAGGGAGAATGAGCAGTTCTTC; CDR3 protein: CASSLGTSGRENEQFF